This T cell receptor beta chain stems from a study of blood T cell repertoires in COVID-19. Across the whole study: Material from acute and convalescent COVID-19 was sourced from the United States, Italy and Spain.

TCRdb's copy holds only in-frame clones and misses some; the assay was immunoSEQ multiplex PCR. The sample has almost 350,000 clones; roughly 86% are singletons. This CDR3 has 14 residues. The V gene's germline CDR1 is DFQATT and CDR2 SNEGSKA (reference sequence). Deletions cut 3 bases from V and 7 bases from J, with 13 bases between. The gene calls are TRBV20-1 and TRBJ1-6, with a weak D call TRBD1 (5 bases). The clonotype originates from a woman in her 30s who had been exposed to COVID-19. The specimen was PBMCs or T cells enriched from blood (not recorded which). Here the CDR3 reads CSASRSGGNSPLHF. CDR3 DNA sequence: TGCAGTGCTAGTCGCAGCGGGGGGAATTCACCCCTCCACTTT.